There are a few counts of the clone carrying this T cell receptor (beta chain). Its cognate antigen is unknown. The use of a sample-barcoded 5' primer and a J-beta primer mix characterized a second PCR of about 7 to 12 cycles. MiXCR was run by TCRdb on the 5' RACE reads, yielding one entry per CDR3 protein. The sample holds hundreds of thousands of distinct CDR3 sequences, less than 80% seen once. This sample is part of a study of blood T cells in healthy people across ages. Germline V lookup: CDR1 SNHLY, CDR2 FYNNEI. V was pared by 3 bases and J by 3 bases, with 18 bases between. The CDR3 length is 16 residues. Overall study results and limits: Calculation of diversity from one million T cells yielded estimates considered to be underestimates.

The clonotype comes from a man in his thirties or forties in good health. The sequenced material came from blood. The V call is TRBV2, the J call TRBJ2-7; unclear D gene. Written as DNA, the CDR3 is TGTGCCAGCAGTGAGAATGTGCTTATGGACGTCTACGAGCAGTACTTC. It encodes CASSENVLMDVYEQYF.